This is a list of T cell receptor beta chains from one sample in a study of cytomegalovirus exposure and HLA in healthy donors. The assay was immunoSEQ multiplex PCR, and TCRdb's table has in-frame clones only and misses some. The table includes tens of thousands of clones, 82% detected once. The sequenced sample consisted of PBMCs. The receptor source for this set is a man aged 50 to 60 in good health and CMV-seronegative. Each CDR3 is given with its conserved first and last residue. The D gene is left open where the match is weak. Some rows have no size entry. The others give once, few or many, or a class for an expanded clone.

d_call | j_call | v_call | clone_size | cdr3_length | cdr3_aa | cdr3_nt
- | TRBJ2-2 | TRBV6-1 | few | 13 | CASSPANTGELFF | TGTGCCAGCAGCCCGGCGAACACCGGGGAGCTGTTTTTT
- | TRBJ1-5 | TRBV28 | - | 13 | CASRTGSNQPQHF | TGTGCCAGCAGAACAGGTAGCAATCAGCCCCAGCATTTT
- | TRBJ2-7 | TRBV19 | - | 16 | CASSTRAGSPESEQYF | TGTGCCAGTAGTACGCGGGCGGGGTCCCCAGAGAGCGAGCAGTACTTC
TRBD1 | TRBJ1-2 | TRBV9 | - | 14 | CASSANRGVSGYTF | TGTGCCAGCAGCGCTAACAGGGGGGTTAGTGGCTACACCTTC
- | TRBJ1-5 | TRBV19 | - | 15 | CASSTNTGDNLVQHF | TGTGCCAGTAGTACCAATACGGGAGATAACCTAGTCCAGCATTTT
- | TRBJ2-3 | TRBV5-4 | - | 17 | CASSSSSGDRSTDTQYF | TGTGCCAGCAGCTCATCTTCAGGGGACCGTAGCACAGATACGCAGTATTTT
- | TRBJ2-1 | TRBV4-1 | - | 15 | CASSQARDSGDEQFF | TGCGCCAGCAGCCAAGCACGGGACTCCGGGGATGAGCAGTTCTTC
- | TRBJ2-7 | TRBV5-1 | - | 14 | CASSPSGDTYEQYF | TGCGCCAGCAGCCCGTCCGGGGATACCTACGAGCAGTACTTC
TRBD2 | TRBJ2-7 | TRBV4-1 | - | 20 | CASSQYLGLAGTSSSYEQYF | TGCGCCAGCAGCCAATACCTCGGACTAGCGGGTACTTCCAGCTCCTACGAGCAGTACTTC
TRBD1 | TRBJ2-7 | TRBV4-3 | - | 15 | CASSQDRTGGYEQYF | TGCGCCAGCAGCCAAGACCGGACAGGGGGCTACGAGCAGTACTTC
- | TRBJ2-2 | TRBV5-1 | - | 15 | CASSLGGIRAGELFF | TGCGCCAGCAGCTTGGGAGGGATTCGGGCCGGGGAGCTGTTTTTT
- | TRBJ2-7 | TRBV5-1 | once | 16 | CASSLEGMTAFYEQYF | TGCGCCAGCAGCTTGGAGGGGATGACCGCCTTCTACGAGCAGTACTTC
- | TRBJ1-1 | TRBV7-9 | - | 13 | CASSPGASRGAFF | TGTGCCAGCAGCCCAGGGGCCTCCCGAGGAGCTTTCTTT
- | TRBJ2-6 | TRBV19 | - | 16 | CASSPQGREGANVLTF | TGTGCCAGTAGTCCTCAGGGCAGAGAGGGGGCCAACGTCCTGACTTTC
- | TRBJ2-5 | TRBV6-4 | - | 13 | CASSDPGVGAQYF | TGTGCCAGCAGTGACCCTGGGGTCGGGGCCCAGTACTTC
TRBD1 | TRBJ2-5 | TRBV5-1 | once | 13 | CASSPGQSETQYF | TGCGCCAGCAGCCCGGGACAGTCAGAGACCCAGTACTTC
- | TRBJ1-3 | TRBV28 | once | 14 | CASSLVDSGNTIYF | TGTGCCAGCAGTCTAGTGGACAGCGGAAACACCATATATTTT
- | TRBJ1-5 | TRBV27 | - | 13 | CASSHSRDQPQHF | TGTGCCAGCAGTCACTCGAGGGATCAGCCCCAGCATTTT
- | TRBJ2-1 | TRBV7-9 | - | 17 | CASSFPFVKGSGDEQFF | TGTGCCAGCAGCTTCCCCTTTGTCAAAGGGAGTGGCGATGAGCAGTTCTTC
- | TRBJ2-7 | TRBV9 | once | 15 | CASSAYWTNTYEQYF | TGTGCCAGCAGCGCCTACTGGACTAACACCTACGAGCAGTACTTC
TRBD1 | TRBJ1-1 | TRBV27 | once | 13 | CASSFSGDSRAFF | TGTGCCAGCAGTTTCTCCGGGGACAGCAGAGCTTTCTTT
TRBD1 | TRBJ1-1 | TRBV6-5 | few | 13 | CAIRDRENTEAFF | TGTGCCATCAGGGACAGGGAGAACACTGAAGCTTTCTTT
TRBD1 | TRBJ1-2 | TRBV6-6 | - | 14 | CASSQFGQGLGYTF | TGTGCCAGCAGCCAATTTGGACAGGGATTAGGCTACACCTTC
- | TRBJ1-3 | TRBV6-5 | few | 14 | CASSGLLGGNTIYF | TGTGCCAGCAGTGGACTGCTCGGTGGAAACACCATATATTTT
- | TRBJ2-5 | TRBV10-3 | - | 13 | CAIRTGAGETQYF | TGTGCCATCAGGACGGGAGCTGGGGAGACCCAGTACTTC
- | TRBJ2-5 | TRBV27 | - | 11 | CASSLYGEQYF | TGTGCCAGCAGTTTATATGGGGAGCAGTACTTC
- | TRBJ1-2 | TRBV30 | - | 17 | CAWRPLTGRTAYYGYTF | TGTGCCTGGAGGCCTCTTACAGGGAGAACGGCTTACTATGGCTACACCTTC
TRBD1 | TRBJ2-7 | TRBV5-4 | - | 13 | CASSTGQGWEQYF | TGTGCCAGCAGCACAGGACAGGGTTGGGAGCAGTACTTC
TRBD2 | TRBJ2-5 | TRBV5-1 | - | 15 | CASSLGPSGVETQYF | TGCGCCAGCAGCTTGGGCCCTAGCGGGGTGGAGACCCAGTACTTC
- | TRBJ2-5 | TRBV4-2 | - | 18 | CASSQVARKKRGKETQYF | TGTGCCAGCAGCCAAGTTGCCCGGAAAAAGAGGGGGAAAGAGACCCAGTACTTC
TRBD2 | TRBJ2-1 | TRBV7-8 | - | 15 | CASSLLAGGVGEQFF | TGTGCCAGCAGCTTACTAGCGGGGGGCGTCGGTGAGCAGTTCTTC